A selection of T cell receptor beta chains follows, all from one sample in a study of beta chain features in type 1 diabetes. Only in-frame clones appear in the TCRdb table, and some are missing; sequencing was by immunoSEQ multiplex PCR. The sample records 28,000 or so clones, around three fifths being singletons. The sequencing sample was made of Tregs from blood. The receptors shown here come from a woman in her twenties or thirties with type 1 diabetes. The CDR3 runs from the conserved cysteine through the conserved F or W. A D gene is named only where the DNA matches it firmly. Only part of the rows carry a size: once, few, many, or a class if the clone is expanded.

clone_size: few
v_call: TRBV6-1
d_call: TRBD1
j_call: TRBJ1-2
cdr3_nt: TGTGCCAGTGAAACGCCGGGACAGGGGACCTATGGCTACACCTTC
cdr3_aa: CASETPGQGTYGYTF

clone_size: -
v_call: TRBV5-6
d_call: -
j_call: TRBJ2-7
cdr3_nt: TGTGCCAGCAGCACCTACTACGAGCAGTACTTC
cdr3_aa: CASSTYYEQYF

clone_size: -
v_call: TRBV28
d_call: -
j_call: TRBJ1-2
cdr3_nt: TGTGCCAGCAGCCTCAGAAATCTCTATGGCTACACCTTC
cdr3_aa: CASSLRNLYGYTF

clone_size: few
v_call: TRBV27
d_call: -
j_call: TRBJ2-6
cdr3_nt: TGTGCCAGCACCACGGCGGGACAGATTTACTCTGGGGCCAACGTCCTGACTTTC
cdr3_aa: CASTTAGQIYSGANVLTF

clone_size: -
v_call: TRBV29-1
d_call: TRBD2
j_call: TRBJ2-3
cdr3_nt: TGCAGCGTCCGGGGACTAGCGGCAGATACGCAGTATTTT
cdr3_aa: CSVRGLAADTQYF

clone_size: -
v_call: TRBV6-1
d_call: -
j_call: TRBJ2-1
cdr3_nt: TGTGCCAGCAGTCCTTACAATGAGCAGTTCTTC
cdr3_aa: CASSPYNEQFF

clone_size: once
v_call: TRBV29-1
d_call: -
j_call: TRBJ2-7
cdr3_nt: TGCAGCGTTGAAGGTGTGACAGGGGGGGGGCCGAGCGGGAGAAAGTACGAGCAGTACTTC
cdr3_aa: CSVEGVTGGGPSGRKYEQYF

clone_size: -
v_call: TRBV2
d_call: TRBD2
j_call: TRBJ2-2
cdr3_nt: TGTGCCAGCAGTGAAGCGCTGGGCGGGAGGTCTGCGGCCGGGGAGCTGTTTTTT
cdr3_aa: CASSEALGGRSAAGELFF

clone_size: -
v_call: TRBV29-1
d_call: TRBD1
j_call: TRBJ1-1
cdr3_nt: TGCAGCGTTGAGGAACAGGGGGCGACTGAAGCTTTCTTT
cdr3_aa: CSVEEQGATEAFF

clone_size: -
v_call: TRBV7-8
d_call: -
j_call: TRBJ2-1
cdr3_nt: TGTGCCAGCAGCTTAGTGGGGGCGGGAGCCTACAATGAGCAGTTCTTC
cdr3_aa: CASSLVGAGAYNEQFF

clone_size: -
v_call: TRBV6-5
d_call: TRBD1
j_call: TRBJ2-7
cdr3_nt: TGTGCCAGCAGTTACATGGGGACAGAGTACGAGCAGTACTTC
cdr3_aa: CASSYMGTEYEQYF

clone_size: -
v_call: TRBV7-8
d_call: -
j_call: TRBJ2-3
cdr3_nt: TGTGCCAGCAGTGGCGGGACGTACACAGATACGCAGTATTTT
cdr3_aa: CASSGGTYTDTQYF

clone_size: -
v_call: TRBV5-1
d_call: TRBD1
j_call: TRBJ2-1
cdr3_nt: TGCGCCAGCAGCCGAGCGACAGGGTGGGATGAGCAGTTCTTC
cdr3_aa: CASSRATGWDEQFF

clone_size: -
v_call: TRBV7-3
d_call: TRBD1
j_call: TRBJ2-2
cdr3_nt: TGTGCCAGCAGGAGGGACAGTAACACCGGGGAGCTGTTTTTT
cdr3_aa: CASRRDSNTGELFF

clone_size: -
v_call: TRBV28
d_call: TRBD1
j_call: TRBJ2-5
cdr3_nt: TGTGCCAGCAGTTCCCCGCCAGGGGGTAGCGTACACCAAGAGACCCAGTACTTC
cdr3_aa: CASSSPPGGSVHQETQYF

clone_size: few
v_call: TRBV5-1
d_call: TRBD1
j_call: TRBJ2-2
cdr3_nt: TGCGCCAGCAGCCAAAACAGGGGCACCGGGGAGCTGTTTTTT
cdr3_aa: CASSQNRGTGELFF

clone_size: -
v_call: TRBV6-5
d_call: -
j_call: TRBJ1-1
cdr3_nt: TGTGCCAGCAGTTACTCGAGCATCGGCACTGAAGCTTTCTTT
cdr3_aa: CASSYSSIGTEAFF

clone_size: -
v_call: TRBV19
d_call: TRBD2
j_call: TRBJ2-1
cdr3_nt: TGTGCCAGTACCCCTAGCGGGCGCTACAATGAGCAGTTCTTC
cdr3_aa: CASTPSGRYNEQFF

clone_size: once
v_call: TRBV27
d_call: TRBD1
j_call: TRBJ2-3
cdr3_nt: TGTGCCAGCAGCCGGACAGGGGCGGACACAGATACGCAGTATTTT
cdr3_aa: CASSRTGADTDTQYF

clone_size: -
v_call: TRBV9
d_call: TRBD2
j_call: TRBJ2-3
cdr3_nt: TGTGCCAGCAGCGTAGGAGGTAGCGGGAGCGCAGATACGCAGTATTTT
cdr3_aa: CASSVGGSGSADTQYF

clone_size: -
v_call: TRBV30
d_call: TRBD1
j_call: TRBJ2-5
cdr3_nt: TGTGCCTGGAGTGTACTAACAGGGGGGACCCAGTACTTC
cdr3_aa: CAWSVLTGGTQYF

clone_size: -
v_call: TRBV12-5
d_call: -
j_call: TRBJ1-1
cdr3_nt: TGTGCTAGTGGGGACTCCGAAAGGCCGGCTGAAGCTTTCTTT
cdr3_aa: CASGDSERPAEAFF

clone_size: few
v_call: TRBV7-3
d_call: -
j_call: TRBJ2-1
cdr3_nt: TGTGCCAGCAGCTTAACCGGCCGCGGGGAGCAGTTCTTC
cdr3_aa: CASSLTGRGEQFF

clone_size: -
v_call: TRBV19
d_call: TRBD2
j_call: TRBJ2-5
cdr3_nt: TGTGCCAGTAGTATAGTTTTACTAGCGGGAGGGCAAGAGACCCAGTACTTC
cdr3_aa: CASSIVLLAGGQETQYF

clone_size: once
v_call: TRBV6-1
d_call: -
j_call: TRBJ2-7
cdr3_nt: TGTGCCAGCAGTTCATACTTTCTGAGACTCGAGCAGTACTTC
cdr3_aa: CASSSYFLRLEQYF

clone_size: -
v_call: TRBV2
d_call: -
j_call: TRBJ1-1
cdr3_nt: TGTGCCAGCAGCCTAGGCGGGGGTACTGAAGCTTTCTTT
cdr3_aa: CASSLGGGTEAFF

clone_size: few
v_call: TRBV4-1
d_call: TRBD2
j_call: TRBJ2-1
cdr3_nt: TGCGCCAGCGGGAAGCGGGAGGAATCCTACAATGAGCAGTTCTTC
cdr3_aa: CASGKREESYNEQFF

clone_size: -
v_call: TRBV18
d_call: -
j_call: TRBJ2-6
cdr3_nt: TGTGCCAGCTCGGTGTGGGCATCTGGGGCCAACGTCCTGACTTTC
cdr3_aa: CASSVWASGANVLTF

clone_size: -
v_call: TRBV5-5
d_call: TRBD1
j_call: TRBJ1-1
cdr3_nt: TGTGCCAGCACCCATACAGGGGGCCAGATGAACACTGAAGCTTTCTTT
cdr3_aa: CASTHTGGQMNTEAFF

clone_size: -
v_call: TRBV5-3
d_call: TRBD1
j_call: TRBJ1-5
cdr3_nt: TGTGCCAGAAGCGCGGCCGGGACAGGGTCTCATCAGCCCCAGCATTTT
cdr3_aa: CARSAAGTGSHQPQHF

clone_size: few
v_call: TRBV5-1
d_call: TRBD1
j_call: TRBJ1-5
cdr3_nt: TGCGCCAGCAGCTTAAAGAGCTATGAACAGGGGAATAGCAATCAGCCCCAGCATTTT
cdr3_aa: CASSLKSYEQGNSNQPQHF

clone_size: -
v_call: TRBV28
d_call: -
j_call: TRBJ2-7
cdr3_nt: TGTGCCAGCAGTTTAATTAGCCGAACCTACGAGCAGTACTTC
cdr3_aa: CASSLISRTYEQYF

clone_size: -
v_call: TRBV6-1
d_call: TRBD2
j_call: TRBJ2-1
cdr3_nt: TGTGCCAGCAGTGTTGGACTAGCGATAAACAATGAGCAGTTCTTC
cdr3_aa: CASSVGLAINNEQFF

clone_size: few
v_call: TRBV5-1
d_call: TRBD1
j_call: TRBJ1-1
cdr3_nt: TGCGCCAGCAGCATATGGACAGGGAAGGACACTGAAGCTTTCTTT
cdr3_aa: CASSIWTGKDTEAFF

clone_size: -
v_call: TRBV6-6
d_call: TRBD1
j_call: TRBJ1-1
cdr3_nt: TGTGCCAGCAGCCTTCCAGGACAGGGAGGCACTGAAGCTTTCTTT
cdr3_aa: CASSLPGQGGTEAFF

clone_size: few
v_call: TRBV5-1
d_call: TRBD2
j_call: TRBJ2-1
cdr3_nt: TGCGCCAGCAGGAGCGGGAGTCGGAATGAGCAGTTCTTC
cdr3_aa: CASRSGSRNEQFF

clone_size: -
v_call: TRBV10-3
d_call: TRBD2
j_call: TRBJ2-7
cdr3_nt: TGTGCCACCGTCGGGGGGGTCTACGAGCAGTACTTC
cdr3_aa: CATVGGVYEQYF

clone_size: medium-sized
v_call: TRBV18
d_call: TRBD1
j_call: TRBJ2-2
cdr3_nt: TGTGCCAGCTCGCCAGCCCGACAGGGAGCCGGGGAGCTGTTTTTT
cdr3_aa: CASSPARQGAGELFF

clone_size: -
v_call: TRBV4-1
d_call: -
j_call: TRBJ2-7
cdr3_nt: TGCGCCAGCAGCCTCGACAGCTCCTACGAGCAGTACTTC
cdr3_aa: CASSLDSSYEQYF

clone_size: -
v_call: TRBV7-2
d_call: -
j_call: TRBJ2-1
cdr3_nt: TGTGCCAGCAGCCAAGATGGGCTCGTAGATGAGCAGTTCTTC
cdr3_aa: CASSQDGLVDEQFF

clone_size: few
v_call: TRBV5-1
d_call: -
j_call: TRBJ1-3
cdr3_nt: TGCGCCAGCAGCTTGGTCTCAGGGCCTGGAAACACCATATATTTT
cdr3_aa: CASSLVSGPGNTIYF

clone_size: -
v_call: TRBV6-4
d_call: -
j_call: TRBJ2-1
cdr3_nt: TGTGCCAGCAGTGACTTGGGAGTGGAAGAGCAGTTCTTC
cdr3_aa: CASSDLGVEEQFF

clone_size: few
v_call: TRBV5-1
d_call: -
j_call: TRBJ2-3
cdr3_nt: TGCGCCAGCAGCTTGGCGGGACAAATCACAGATACGCAGTATTTT
cdr3_aa: CASSLAGQITDTQYF

clone_size: -
v_call: TRBV11-3
d_call: -
j_call: TRBJ1-1
cdr3_nt: TGTGCCAGCAGCGTAGGACAAGCCACTGAAGCTTTCTTT
cdr3_aa: CASSVGQATEAFF

clone_size: few
v_call: TRBV7-2
d_call: TRBD1
j_call: TRBJ2-3
cdr3_nt: TGTGCCAGCAGCTCGACCCTTACAGGGGTGGGGACAGATACGCAGTATTTT
cdr3_aa: CASSSTLTGVGTDTQYF